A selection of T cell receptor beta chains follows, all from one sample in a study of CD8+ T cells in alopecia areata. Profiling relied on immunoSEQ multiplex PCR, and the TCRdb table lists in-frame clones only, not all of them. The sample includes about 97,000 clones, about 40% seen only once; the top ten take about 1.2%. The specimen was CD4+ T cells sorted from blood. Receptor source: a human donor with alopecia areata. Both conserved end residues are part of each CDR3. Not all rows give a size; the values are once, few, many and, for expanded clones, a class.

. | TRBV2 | CASRETPAKNIQYF
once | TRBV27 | CASSDPRDVSFGYTF
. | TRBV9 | CASSVAETNEQFF
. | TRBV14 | CASSQATVETQYF
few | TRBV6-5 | CASTGIGGAGETQYF
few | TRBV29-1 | CSVEEVANPVGTQYF
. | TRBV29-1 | CSVRKTGVPQETQYF
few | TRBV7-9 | CASSLGEGSNQPQHF
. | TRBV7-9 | CASSAGTGQETQYF
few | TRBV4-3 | CASSLRTGGNQPQHF
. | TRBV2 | CASGIGRYEQYF
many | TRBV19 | CASSIGAGAPEQFF
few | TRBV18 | CASTGTGSYEQYF
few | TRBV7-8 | CASSLGHGGEQFF
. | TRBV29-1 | CSVGGRGYSYEQYF
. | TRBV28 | CASQKTGTGTREQYF
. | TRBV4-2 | CASSQDVQGGGYQPQHF
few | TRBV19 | CASSIVPGGTYNEQFF
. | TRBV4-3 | CASSTHWLETQYF
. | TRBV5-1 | CASSLTRETQYF
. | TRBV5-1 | CASSLGQGDSYGYTF
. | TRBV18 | CASSPRQGEFYEQYF
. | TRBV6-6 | CASSLKETQYF
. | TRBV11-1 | CASSSNTEAFF
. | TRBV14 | CASSQKTYNEQFF
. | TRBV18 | CASSPRSPNEQFF
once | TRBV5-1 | CASSLEASQEQFF
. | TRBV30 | CAWSVLGFGELFF
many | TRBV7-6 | CASSLVARSGANVLTF
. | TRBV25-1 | CASSDIERQATQYF
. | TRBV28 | CASSLAVSHNEQFF
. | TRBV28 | CATLGVSEQYF
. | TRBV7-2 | CASSFPGLAGGFDNEQFF
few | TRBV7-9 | CASSLGTGVYEQYF
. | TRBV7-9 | CASSLDDSPLHF
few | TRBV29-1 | CSFGQDSSYNEQFF
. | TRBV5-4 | CASSFRVVEYNEQFF
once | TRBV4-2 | CASSKDLWLETQYF
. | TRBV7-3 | CASSYGGSVVEDTQYF
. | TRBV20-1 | CSASWGYGYTF
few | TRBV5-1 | CASSHGGESREQYF
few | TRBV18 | CASSPRIGTEETQYF
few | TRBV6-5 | CASSRRGGEQYF
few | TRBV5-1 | CASSLGWTDNSPLHF
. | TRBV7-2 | CASSLMGGPETQYF
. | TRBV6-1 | CASSDGTRRAKNIQYF
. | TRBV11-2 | CASSLAGVGTGELFF
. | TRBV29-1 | CSVDDGRTDTQYF
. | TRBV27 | CASSSSPAVGLYEQYF
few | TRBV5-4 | CASSLEMFGIGYTF
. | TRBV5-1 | CASSLSGGDVETQYF
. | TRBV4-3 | CASSRASTDTQYF
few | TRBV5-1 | CASSLEGARGQPQHF
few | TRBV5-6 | CASSSGTANTGELFF
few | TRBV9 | CASSEGAGGKIQETQYF
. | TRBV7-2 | CASSFLLAGQDTQYF
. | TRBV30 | CAWTFDRNTEAFF
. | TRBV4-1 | CASSQDRHKRRGGTDTQYF
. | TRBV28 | CASRVRTNYGYTF